This T cell receptor (beta chain) was profiled in a study of T cell responses to AZD1222 COVID-19 vaccine. Notes on the study in general: Spike was spanned by vaccine-associated CD4 TCRs, with dominance at 160-218 and 743-854. Spike-specific TCRs gained breadth and depth after people received two AZD1222 doses.

Trimming cost V 0 bases and J 5 bases, with 16 bases left between them. Germline V gene sequence: CDR1 MGHRA, CDR2 YSYEKL. This CDR3 region has 16 residues. Sequencing was performed with immunoSEQ multiplex PCR; in TCRdb, only in-frame clones are kept and a portion is missing. Among more than 100,000 clones listed, approximately 92% were seen once. In the case of this clone: Its antigen is undetermined.

The chain uses TRBV4-1 and TRBJ2-5; perhaps TRBD2 as D (5 bases). The receptor's source is an adult who received the AZD1222 COVID-19 vaccine. The material sequenced was peripheral blood, taken 28 days after the second AZD1222 dose. CDR3 coding DNA: TGCGCCAGCAGCCAAGATGTGGGTAGCGAGTGGGAGACCCAGTACTTC. Amino acids: CASSQDVGSEWETQYF.